The 24 T cell receptor beta chains below all came from one sample that was sequenced in a study of T cells in Graves' hyperthyroidism and ophthalmopathy. RNA transcripts yielded amplified TCR beta CDR3 regions. When the TCR CDR3 underwent first-round RT-PCR, the HTBI primer set was used. TCRdb called the multiplex PCR reads again in MiXCR, with one record for every CDR3 protein. The sample includes some 600,000 distinct CDR3 sequences, around 14% of them seen just once. Source material: blood. The receptors were sampled from a woman aged 25 to 39 with Graves' hyperthyroidism that later progressed to Graves' ophthalmopathy.

This clonotype was counted only a few times. The chain employs TRBV7-9 and TRBJ2-7, with D tentatively TRBD1 or TRBD2 (5 bases each). CDR1 is SEHNR, CDR2 FQNEAQ, per germline (reference sequence). This CDR3 comprises 16 residues. Trimming cost V 5 bases and J 2 bases, with 19 bases left between them. In DNA, the CDR3 is TGTGCCAGCAGCCATTTGGGACCGCCACAACCCTACGAGCAGTACTTC. The encoded protein is CASSHLGPPQPYEQYF.

In this sample, this clonotype turned up a few times. A much larger clone lies one base from this, so it may be a read error. The CDR3 reads CASGSPRTSGAYNEQFF. The CDR3 DNA sequence: TGTGCCAGCGGCTCTCCTCGTACTAGCGGAGCCTACAATGAGCAGTTCTTC. The rearrangement joins TRBV7-9 to TRBJ2-1; 8 positions agree with TRBD2. CDR1 SEHNR and CDR2 FQNEAQ come from the germline V gene (reference sequence). V gave up 8 bases and J gave up 2 bases; unmatched junction bases: 14. There are 17 residues in the CDR3.

Many counts were recorded for this clonotype. This chain joins TRBV5-8 and TRBJ1-2; 12 positions agree with TRBD1. Germline CDR1 SGHTS, CDR2 YDEGEE. Losses at the gene ends were 4 bases for V and 4 bases for J; bases not matched to a gene: 5. The CDR3 is 15 residues long. CDR3 residues: CASSPGQGAGYGYTF. DNA for the CDR3: TGTGCCAGCAGCCCGGGACAGGGGGCAGGCTATGGCTACACCTTC. Together with reference TRBV5-8 and TRBJ1-2, the CDR3 gives the full variable domain: EAGVTQSPTHLIKTRGQQATLRCSPISGHTSVYWYQQALGLGLQFLLWYDEGEERNRGNFPPRFSGRQFPNYSSELNVNALELEDSALYLCASSPGQGAGYGYTFGSGTRLTVV.

This clonotype was observed a few times. The rearrangement uses TRBV5-5 and TRBJ1-1; perhaps TRBD1 as D (5 bases). The CDR3 is 14 residues long. Germline V lookup: CDR1 SGHKS, CDR2 YYEKEE (reference sequence). V lost 6 bases and J 5 bases, leaving 17 bases between the germline ends. The DNA for the CDR3 is TGTGCCAGCACCCCAGGGTTAGGGACGACTGAAGCTTTCTTT. This codes for CASTPGLGTTEAFF.

There are many counts of this clonotype. CDR3 DNA: TGTGCCAGCAGTTCCTACGACAGGAGCAATCAGCCCCAGCATTTT. This translates into CASSSYDRSNQPQHF. V and J are TRBV27 and TRBJ1-5, with a weak D call TRBD1 (6 bases). Deletions cut 4 bases from V and 1 base from J, with 11 bases between. Germline values: CDR1 MNHEY, CDR2 SMNVEV (reference sequence). The CDR3 has 15 amino acids.

The CDR3 protein is CASSGQSYTEAFF. For the CDR3, the DNA is TGTGCCAGCAGCGGGCAATCATACACTGAAGCTTTCTTT. The chain couples TRBV13 to TRBJ1-1; D not resolved. The CDR3 is made up of 13 amino acids. Germline V gene lookup returns CDR1 PRHDT and CDR2 FYEKMQ (reference sequence). Trimming took off 5 bases at V and 3 bases at J, with 10 bases between the two ends.

On this clonotype itself: This could be a read error, since a much larger clone is one nucleotide away. The V gene is TRBV19, the J gene TRBJ1-1; D is possibly TRBD1 (6 bases). Between the trimmed V and J ends, which lost 2 bases and 4 bases, there was a span of 17 bases. There are 16 residues in the CDR3. Per germline, CDR1 LNHDA and CDR2 SQIVND (reference sequence). This chain's CDR3 is CASSIRVPQGSTEAFF. The CDR3 DNA follows: TGTGCCAGTAGTATAAGGGTGCCCCAGGGGAGCACTGAAGCTTTCTTT. Drawing the rest from reference TRBV19 and TRBJ1-1, the complete variable domain is DGGITQSPKYLFRKEGQNVTLSCEQNLNHDAMYWYRQDPGQGLRLIYYSQIVNDFQKGDIAEGYSVSREKKESFPLTVTSAQKNPTAFYLCASSIRVPQGSTEAFFGQGTRLTVV.

Many counts were recorded for this clonotype. The chain links TRBV18 to TRBJ2-3; 8 bases are shared with TRBD2. Germline V lookup: CDR1 KGHSH, CDR2 LQKENI. This CDR3 is built from 15 residues. Trimming at V came to 0 bases and at J to 3 bases, leaving 2 bases not matched to a gene. Written as DNA, the CDR3 is TGTGCCAGCTCACCACCTGCGGGGGGTACAGATACGCAGTATTTT. It yields the protein CASSPPAGGTDTQYF.

This clonotype was counted many times. This chain connects TRBV7-2 to TRBJ1-2; no reliable D call. The CDR3 is 15 amino acids. Per germline, CDR1 SGHTA and CDR2 FQGNSA. The V and J ends lost 2 bases and 8 bases respectively, with 18 bases between them. CDR3: CASSLTPADRGGYTF. The CDR3 coding sequence is TGTGCCAGCAGCTTAACCCCAGCGGACCGCGGGGGCTACACCTTC.

The table lists this clonotype with many counts. The chain is built from TRBV12-3 or TRBV12-4 and TRBJ2-7, with 11 bases lining up with TRBD1. The CDR3 runs to 14 residues. V was clipped by 5 bases and J by 6 bases; unmatched bases: 6. CDR3 residues: CASSLRTGGVEQYF. CDR3 sequence (DNA): TGTGCCAGCAGTCTGAGGACAGGGGGCGTCGAGCAGTACTTC.

This clonotype was seen ten or more times. The rearrangement links TRBV12-5 to TRBJ2-3, with D hard to call. The germline V gene encodes CDR1 LGHNT and CDR2 FRNRAP. The CDR3 runs 13 residues. V gave up 4 bases and J gave up 2 bases, with 7 bases separating them. The CDR3 reads CASGYPYTDTQYF. The CDR3, as DNA: TGTGCTAGTGGTTATCCATACACAGATACGCAGTATTTT.

This clonotype was observed many times. This CDR3 reads CASSSPASGTRETQYF. The CDR3 nucleotides are TGTGCCAGCAGTTCCCCCGCTAGCGGGACGAGGGAGACCCAGTACTTC. The chain carries TRBV28 and TRBJ2-5; 9 nucleotides line up with TRBD2. The V and J ends lost 4 bases and 5 bases, in that order; junction bases with no gene match: 11. This CDR3 is built from 16 residues. Germline CDR1 and CDR2: MDHEN and SYDVKM.

In this sample, this clonotype turned up once. A read error is possible here, since a much larger clone lies one base away. The chain carries TRBV7-9 and TRBJ2-7, with 7 positions matching TRBD2. Per the germline V gene, CDR1 is SEHNR and CDR2 is FQNEAQ (reference sequence). This CDR3 spans 20 amino acids. V lost 3 bases to trimming and J lost 2 bases; unmatched junction nucleotides: 22. CDR3 DNA sequence: TGTGCCAGCAGCTTTACACCCGGGACTACCAGCGGACCTGTCGCCTACGAGCAGTACTTC. It encodes CASSFTPGTTSGPVAYEQYF.

This clonotype was seen many times. The genes are TRBV28 and TRBJ1-4; 7 nucleotides agree with TRBD1. Germline loops: CDR1 MDHEN, CDR2 SYDVKM. The V and J ends lost 4 bases and 3 bases, in that order; junction bases with no gene match: 5. The CDR3 is made up of 15 amino acids. In DNA form, the CDR3 reads TGTGCCAGCAGTTCACCGGGACAGCCTAATGAAAAACTGTTTTTT. Its protein product is CASSSPGQPNEKLFF.

This rearrangement joins TRBV20-1 to TRBJ2-3; D is perhaps TRBD1 or TRBD2 (5 bases each). With 1 base removed from V and 5 bases from J, the gap between germline ends came to 16 bases. The CDR3 is 15 residues long. The germline gives CDR1 DFQATT, CDR2 SNEGSKA (reference sequence). The CDR3 DNA sequence: TGCAGTGCTAGAGTCGGGACGGCGACGGGAGATACGCAGTATTTT. This gives the protein CSARVGTATGDTQYF.

A remark on this clonotype: A much larger clone sits a single nucleotide away, making a read error possible. The CDR3 here is CASTFPLWRNPYEQYF. CDR3 bases: TGTGCCAGCACTTTTCCCCTGTGGAGGAACCCCTACGAGCAGTACTTC. The J gene is TRBJ2-7, the V gene TRBV27; D possibly corresponds to TRBD2 (5 bases). With 7 bases removed from V and 2 bases from J, the gap between germline ends came to 21 bases. This CDR3 spans 16 amino acids. CDR1 and CDR2 (germline): MNHEY, SMNVEV (reference sequence).

This clonotype was detected only a few times. The chain couples TRBV6-1 to TRBJ2-3, with 7 positions matching TRBD2. The CDR3 totals 13 residues. Per germline, CDR1 MNHNS and CDR2 SASEGT. V was clipped by 6 bases and J by 3 bases; unmatched bases: 3. The CDR3 loop reads CASRWGGTDTQYF. Written as DNA, the CDR3 is TGTGCCAGCAGATGGGGGGGAACAGATACGCAGTATTTT.

This clonotype has at least ten counts. The chain carries TRBV15 and TRBJ1-2; the D is unclear. The CDR3 runs to 15 residues. Germline assignment: CDR1 LNHNV and CDR2 YYDKDF (reference sequence). The V end lost 0 bases, the J end lost 2 bases, and 10 bases lay between the germline ends. The DNA for the CDR3 is TGTGCCACCAGCAGAGAAAGGGCGCCCAACTATGGCTACACCTTC. Translated, it gives CATSRERAPNYGYTF. The full variable domain, completed using reference TRBV15 and TRBJ1-2, is DAMVIQNPRYQVTQFGKPVTLSCSQTLNHNVMYWYQQKSSQAPKLLFHYYDKDFNNEADTPDNFQSRRPNTSFCFLDIRSPGLGDTAMYLCATSRERAPNYGYTFGSGTRLTVV.

Ten or more counts support this clonotype. The gene calls are TRBV18 and TRBJ2-5; D assignment may be TRBD1 or TRBD2 (6 bases each). Germline V gene data show CDR1 as KGHSH and CDR2 as LQKENI. This CDR3 has 14 amino acids. The V gene lost 1 base and the J gene lost 4 bases, with 10 bases spanning the gap. DNA for the CDR3: TGTGCCAGCTCACCACGGGGGGCTGGAGAGACCCAGTACTTC. Translated, it gives CASSPRGAGETQYF. The whole variable domain, filled in from reference TRBV18 and TRBJ2-5, reads NAGVMQNPRHLVRRRGQEARLRCSPMKGHSHVYWYRQLPEEGLKFMVYLQKENIIDESGMPKERFSAEFPKEGPSILRIQQVVRGDSAAYFCASSPRGAGETQYFGPGTRLLVL.

This clonotype showed up many times. The CDR3 coding sequence is TGTGCCAGCAGCCCCCCTACAGGGAAAAACATTCAGTACTTC. It encodes CASSPPTGKNIQYF. This chain uses TRBV7-8 with TRBJ2-4, with D perhaps TRBD1 (6 bases). Germline V CDR1 and CDR2: SGHVS, FQNEAQ. This CDR3 has 14 amino acids. The V gene lost 5 bases and the J gene lost 4 bases, with 12 bases spanning the gap.

This clonotype was seen ten or more times. The chain combines TRBV29-1 with TRBJ2-3, with a possible D match to TRBD2 (6 bases). Germline assignment: CDR1 SQVTM and CDR2 ANQGSEA. The V end lost 3 bases, the J end lost 5 bases, and 9 bases lay between the germline ends. This CDR3 is built from 12 residues. Here the CDR3 reads CSVETSRDTQYF. Here the CDR3 DNA reads TGCAGCGTTGAGACTAGTCGAGATACGCAGTATTTT.

In its sample, this clonotype was seen a few times. Being one base from a much bigger clone, this may be a read error. V usage is TRBV20-1 and J usage is TRBJ1-2; TRBD1 aligns across 8 bases. The germline gives CDR1 DFQATT, CDR2 SNEGSKA (reference sequence). This CDR3 spans 14 amino acids. V shed 5 bases and J 5 bases; nucleotides not matched to a gene: 10. CDR3 nucleotide sequence: TGCAGTGCTTGGGACAGGTGGGAGGCTTATGGCTACACCTTC. Amino acid sequence: CSAWDRWEAYGYTF.

This clonotype showed up many times. The V gene is TRBV18, the J gene TRBJ2-1; TRBD1 matches 11 bases. The ends lost 5 bases at V and 9 bases at J; junction bases unmatched: 6. CDR1 is KGHSH, CDR2 LQKENI, per germline. The CDR3 is 14 amino acids. CDR3 bases: TGTGCCAGCTCAACCGGACAGGGGGCGACTGAGCAGTTCTTC. It codes for CASSTGQGATEQFF.

Ten or more counts support this clonotype. The CDR3 loop is CASSVGGGLTEAFF. Written as DNA, the CDR3 is TGTGCCAGCAGCGTAGGGGGGGGGTTGACTGAAGCTTTCTTT. The chain couples TRBV9 to TRBJ1-1; D is possibly TRBD1 (5 bases). This CDR3 is built from 14 residues. Germline CDR1 reads SGDLS; CDR2 reads YYNGEE. Trimming pared 0 bases from V and 5 bases from J, leaving 11 bases between. The full variable domain, in which reference TRBV9 and TRBJ1-1 provide the parts outside the CDR3, is DSGVTQTPKHLITATGQRVTLRCSPRSGDLSVYWYQQSLDQGLQFLIQYYNGEERAKGNILERFSAQQFPDLHSELNLSSLELGDSALYFCASSVGGGLTEAFFGQGTRLTVV.